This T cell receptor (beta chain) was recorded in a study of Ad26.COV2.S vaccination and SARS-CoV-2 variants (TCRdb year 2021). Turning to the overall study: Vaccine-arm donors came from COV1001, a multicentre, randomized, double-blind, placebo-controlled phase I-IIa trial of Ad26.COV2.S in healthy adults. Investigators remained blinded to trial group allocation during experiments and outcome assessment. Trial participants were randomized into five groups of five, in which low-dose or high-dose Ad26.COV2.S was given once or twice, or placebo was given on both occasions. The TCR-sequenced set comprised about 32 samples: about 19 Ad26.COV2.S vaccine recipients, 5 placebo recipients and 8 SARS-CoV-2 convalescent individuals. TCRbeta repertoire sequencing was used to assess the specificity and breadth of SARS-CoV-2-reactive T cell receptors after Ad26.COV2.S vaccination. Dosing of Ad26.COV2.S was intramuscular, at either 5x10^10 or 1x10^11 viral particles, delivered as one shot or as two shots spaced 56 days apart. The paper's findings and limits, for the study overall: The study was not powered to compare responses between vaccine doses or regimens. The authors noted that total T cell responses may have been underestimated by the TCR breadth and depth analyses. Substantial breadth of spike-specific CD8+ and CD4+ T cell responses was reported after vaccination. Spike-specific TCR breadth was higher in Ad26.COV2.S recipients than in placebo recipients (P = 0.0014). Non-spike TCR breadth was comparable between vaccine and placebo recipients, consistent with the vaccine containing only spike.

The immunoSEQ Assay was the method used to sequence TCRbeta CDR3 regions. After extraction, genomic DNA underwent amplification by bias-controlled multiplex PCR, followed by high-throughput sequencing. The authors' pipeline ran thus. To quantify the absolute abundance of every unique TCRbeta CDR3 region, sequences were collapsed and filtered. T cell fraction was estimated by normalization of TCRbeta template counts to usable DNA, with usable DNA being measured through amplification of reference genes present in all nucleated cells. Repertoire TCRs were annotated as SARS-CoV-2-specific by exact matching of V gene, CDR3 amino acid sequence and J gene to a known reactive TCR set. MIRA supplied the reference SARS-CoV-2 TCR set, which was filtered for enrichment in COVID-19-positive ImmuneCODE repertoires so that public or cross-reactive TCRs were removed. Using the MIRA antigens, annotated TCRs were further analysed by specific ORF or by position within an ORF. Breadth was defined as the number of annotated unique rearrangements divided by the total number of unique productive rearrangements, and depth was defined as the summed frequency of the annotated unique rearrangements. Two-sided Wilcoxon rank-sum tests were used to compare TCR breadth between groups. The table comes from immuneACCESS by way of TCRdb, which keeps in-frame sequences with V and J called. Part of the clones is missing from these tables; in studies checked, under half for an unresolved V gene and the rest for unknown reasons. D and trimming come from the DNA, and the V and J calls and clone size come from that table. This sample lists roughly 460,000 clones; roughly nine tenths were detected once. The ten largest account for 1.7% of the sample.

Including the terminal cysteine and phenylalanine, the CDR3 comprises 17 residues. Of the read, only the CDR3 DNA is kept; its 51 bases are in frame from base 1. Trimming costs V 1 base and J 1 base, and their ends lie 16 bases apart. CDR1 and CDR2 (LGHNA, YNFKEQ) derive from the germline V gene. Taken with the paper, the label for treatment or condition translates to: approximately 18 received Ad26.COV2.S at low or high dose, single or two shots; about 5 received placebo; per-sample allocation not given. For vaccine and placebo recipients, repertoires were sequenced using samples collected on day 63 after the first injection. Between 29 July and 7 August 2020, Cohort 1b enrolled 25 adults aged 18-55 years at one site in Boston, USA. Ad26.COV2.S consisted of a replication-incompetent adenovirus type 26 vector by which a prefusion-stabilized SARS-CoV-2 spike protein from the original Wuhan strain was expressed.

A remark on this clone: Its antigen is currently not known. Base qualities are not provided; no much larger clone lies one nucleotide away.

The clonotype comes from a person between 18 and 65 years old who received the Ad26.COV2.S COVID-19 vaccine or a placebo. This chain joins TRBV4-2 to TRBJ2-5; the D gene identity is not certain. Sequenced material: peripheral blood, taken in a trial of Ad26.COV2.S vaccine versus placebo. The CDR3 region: CASSQVPASTVQETQYF. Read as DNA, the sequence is TGTGCCAGCAGCCAAGTCCCGGCCAGCACCGTCCAAGAGACCCAGTACTTC.